The present T cell receptor (beta chain) was sequenced within a study of blood T cells in healthy people across ages. From germline, CDR1 is MNHNS and CDR2 SASEGT. With 1 base removed from V and 2 bases from J, the gap between germline ends came to 10 bases. The CDR3 runs to 15 residues. There are a few counts of this clonotype. The antigen remains unidentified. Alongside a J-beta primer mix, a sample-barcoded 5' primer served in a second PCR lasting about 7 to 12 cycles. TCRdb processed the 5' RACE reads anew with MiXCR; each CDR3 protein has one entry. This sample carries under 950,000 distinct CDR3 sequences, approximately 22% of them seen once, and the ten largest clones take roughly 22%. Study results and caveats: Higher naive T cell percentage went strongly together with higher TCR beta diversity.

Donors ranged from about 6 to 90 years old and were healthy Caucasians in Russia. This TCR came from a man in his sixties or seventies in good health. The specimen was blood. The J gene is TRBJ2-3, the V gene TRBV6-1; no reliable D call. CDR3 protein: CASSEDTGLTDTQYF. The CDR3 DNA is TGTGCCAGCAGTGAAGATACCGGGCTCACAGATACGCAGTATTTT.